Presented here are 24 T cell receptor beta chains from one specimen sequenced in a study of T-cell memory formation after mild COVID-19. TCRdb re-analysed the 5' RACE reads in MiXCR, keeping a single row per CDR3 protein. Of about 290,000 distinct CDR3 sequences detected, more than 15% appear once; the ten largest clones hold 22%. The sample taken for sequencing was PBMCs or a T cell subset sorted from them (not recorded which). The receptors originated from a man younger than 35 who had mild COVID-19 (a few samples of this study predate the infection). Cell type and time point are not known.

CDR3 amino acids: CATSDPGQGDNEQFF. CDR3 DNA: TGTGCCACCAGTGATCCGGGACAGGGCGACAATGAGCAGTTCTTC. The V call is TRBV24-1, the J call TRBJ2-1; 9 nucleotides match TRBD1. The V gene's germline CDR1 is KGHDR and CDR2 SFDVKD. The V and J ends lost 3 bases and 5 bases, in that order; junction bases with no gene match: 4. CDR3 length equals 15 residues.

This clonotype has a count of ten or more. V and J are TRBV12-3 or TRBV12-4 and TRBJ1-1, with D possibly being TRBD1 (6 bases). V lost 8 bases and J lost 4, with 23 bases in between. CDR3 length equals 16 residues. The CDR3 loop is CASSDSGATPSTEAFF. The CDR3 DNA reads as TGTGCCAGCTCGGACAGTGGGGCGACTCCAAGCACTGAAGCTTTCTTT.

This clonotype was observed a few times. The chain employs TRBV6-2 or TRBV6-3 and TRBJ2-7; TRBD1 matches at 10 bases. The CDR3 is 15 residues long. CDR1 is MNHEY and CDR2 is SVGEGT in the germline V gene. V lost 6 bases to trimming and J lost 6 bases; unmatched junction nucleotides: 11. The CDR3 reads CASSTGTGVQREQYV. As DNA, the CDR3 is TGTGCCAGCAGCACCGGGACAGGGGTCCAGCGCGAGCAGTACGTC.

This clonotype was seen a handful of times. This chain uses TRBV6-6 with TRBJ2-7; D unresolved. CDR1 MNHNY and CDR2 SVGAGI come from the germline V gene (reference sequence). This CDR3 contains 13 residues. V was cut by 10 bases and J by 0 bases, with 13 bases left in between. CDR3 coding DNA: TGTGCCACCGGTGGGCGGAACTCCTACGAGCAGTACTTC. It translates to CATGGRNSYEQYF.

This chain uses TRBV13 with TRBJ2-7; perhaps TRBD1 as D (5 bases). Trimming removed 5 bases at V and 0 bases at J, with 11 bases between. Germline V gene sequence: CDR1 PRHDT, CDR2 FYEKMQ (reference sequence). The CDR3 extends over 14 amino acids. The CDR3 sequence: CASSPGQRSYEQYV. The CDR3 DNA is TGTGCCAGCAGCCCAGGGCAGCGCTCCTACGAGCAGTACGTC.

In its sample, this clonotype was seen a few times. The gene calls are TRBV15 and TRBJ1-4; D unresolved. CDR3 length equals 14 residues. Trimming shortened V by 5 bases and J by 4 bases, and 11 bases separated the two germline ends. Germline lookup yields CDR1 LNHNV and CDR2 YYDKDF (reference sequence). Here the CDR3 DNA reads TGTGCCACCAGCGTACGGGGAGATAATGAAAAACTGTTTTTT. Translation: CATSVRGDNEKLFF.

This clonotype was counted between two and nine times. This chain joins TRBV7-9 and TRBJ2-4, with TRBD2 matching over 7 bases. V lost 2 bases, J lost 5 bases, and 3 bases stayed unmatched. This CDR3 has 14 residues. Germline V CDR1 and CDR2: SEHNR, FQNEAQ (reference sequence). CDR3 sequence reads: CASSLRAGENIQYF. The CDR3 nucleotides read TGTGCCAGCAGCTTACGGGCGGGGGAAAACATTCAGTACTTC.

The rearrangement joins TRBV5-1 to TRBJ1-1, with 7 bases that match TRBD1. The CDR3 loop spans 16 amino acids. Germline lookup yields CDR1 SGHRS and CDR2 YFSETQ. With 2 bases clipped from V and 1 base from J, the junction kept 8 bases outside the gene matches. CDR3 loop: CASSFGPNRGNTEAFF. The CDR3 DNA is TGCGCCAGCAGCTTTGGCCCTAACAGGGGGAACACTGAAGCTTTCTTT.

This clonotype has a handful of counts. The V and J genes are TRBV5-1 and TRBJ1-3; D is possibly TRBD1 (5 bases). CDR1 is SGHRS and CDR2 is YFSETQ in the germline V gene. The CDR3 sequence is 16 residues long. V was cut by 4 bases and J by 0 bases, with 14 bases left in between. The CDR3 coding sequence is TGCGCCAGCAGCGAGCAAGGGACGGACTCTGGAAACACCATATATTTT. This sequence encodes CASSEQGTDSGNTIYF.

This clonotype was seen a few times. The V call is TRBV4-2, the J call TRBJ2-1, with 10 bases aligning to TRBD2. V shed 0 bases and J 7 bases; nucleotides not matched to a gene: 9. Germline CDR1 LGHNA, CDR2 YNFKEQ. The CDR3 has 17 residues. The CDR3 loop is CASSQDLTSGAGNEQFF. The CDR3 region has the DNA TGTGCCAGCAGCCAAGATTTAACTAGCGGGGCGGGGAATGAGCAGTTCTTC.

Only a few counts were recorded for this clonotype. In DNA, the CDR3 is TGCAGTGCTCTGGGACTTACCGGGGAGCTGTTTTTT. The encoded protein is CSALGLTGELFF. J is TRBJ2-2 and V is TRBV20-1; D might be TRBD2 (6 bases). V was shortened by 5 bases and J by 5 bases, with 9 bases between the two germline ends. The germline V gene encodes CDR1 DFQATT and CDR2 SNEGSKA (reference sequence). The CDR3 spans 12 residues.

This sequence joins TRBV29-1 and TRBJ1-1, with D perhaps TRBD1 (5 bases). Trimming removed 6 bases from V and 0 bases from J, with 20 bases in between. The CDR3 has 16 residues. In germline, CDR1 is SQVTM, CDR2 ANQGSEA. The CDR3 coding sequence is TGCAGCGTCGGTTCCGCGGGGGTTTCGGTGAACACTGAAGCTTTCTTT. It specifies CSVGSAGVSVNTEAFF. Looking up the rest from reference TRBV29-1 and TRBJ1-1 gives the full variable domain: SAVISQKPSRDICQRGTSLTIQCQVDSQVTMMFWYRQQPGQSLTLIATANQGSEATYESGFVIDKFPISRPNLTFSTLTVSNMSPEDSSIYLCSVGSAGVSVNTEAFFGQGTRLTVV.

The chain employs TRBV12-3 or TRBV12-4 and TRBJ2-3, with D unresolved. This CDR3 contains 13 residues. The V gene lost 6 bases and the J gene lost 6 bases, with 13 bases spanning the gap. The CDR3 reads CASSSTVVDTQYF. The CDR3 nucleotides read TGTGCCAGCAGCTCGACCGTAGTGGATACGCAGTATTTT.

The V gene is TRBV7-6, the J gene TRBJ2-1; 7 nucleotides match TRBD2. V was clipped by 2 bases and J by 4 bases; unmatched bases: 8. The CDR3 totals 16 residues. Per germline, CDR1 SGHVS and CDR2 FNYEAQ. The CDR3 DNA is TGTGCCAGCAGCTTACCTAGCGGACTTATTTACAATGAGCAGTTCTTC. It codes for CASSLPSGLIYNEQFF.

There are a few counts of this clonotype. The gene calls are TRBV10-3 and TRBJ2-1; TRBD2 aligns across 9 bases. CDR3 length equals 18 residues. Losses at the gene ends were 2 bases for V and 9 bases for J; bases not matched to a gene: 17. Germline V gene sequence: CDR1 ENHRY, CDR2 SYGVKD. This CDR3 is CAISEPKLGGGGAAEQFF. CDR3 nucleotides: TGTGCCATCAGTGAGCCGAAGTTGGGTGGCGGGGGGGCGGCTGAGCAGTTCTTC.

J is TRBJ2-1 and V is TRBV6-2 or TRBV6-3; D remains unclear. V was pared by 7 bases and J by 1 base, with 5 bases between. The CDR3 totals 12 residues. The germline gives CDR1 MNHEY, CDR2 SVGEGT. DNA of the CDR3: TGTGCCAGCACTGCATCCTACAATGAGCAGTTCTTC. Amino acid sequence: CASTASYNEQFF.

This chain joins TRBV5-6 and TRBJ2-2; D may be TRBD2 (6 bases). CDR3 length: 15 residues. Trimming shortened V by 1 base and J by 0 bases, and 7 bases separated the two germline ends. Germline V gene lookup returns CDR1 SGHDT and CDR2 YYEEEE. This chain's CDR3 is CASSLLAPNTGELFF. CDR3 sequence (DNA): TGTGCCAGCAGCTTGCTAGCGCCGAACACCGGGGAGCTGTTTTTT. Drawing the rest from reference TRBV5-6 and TRBJ2-2, the complete variable domain is DAGVTQSPTHLIKTRGQQVTLRCSPKSGHDTVSWYQQALGQGPQFIFQYYEEEERQRGNFPDRFSGHQFPNYSSELNVNALLLGDSALYLCASSLLAPNTGELFFGEGSRLTVL.

This clonotype showed up many times. The chain recombines TRBV4-2 with TRBJ2-7, with D possibly being TRBD1 (6 bases). The CDR3 runs 15 residues. The germline V and J ends were trimmed by 1 base and 2 bases, with 12 bases remaining between them. Per germline, CDR1 LGHNA and CDR2 YNFKEQ. This chain's CDR3 is CASSQASRGAYEQYF. DNA of the CDR3: TGTGCCAGCAGCCAAGCTTCCAGGGGTGCCTACGAGCAGTACTTC.

J is TRBJ2-7 and V is TRBV9; D is uncertain. Germline V CDR1 and CDR2: SGDLS, YYNGEE. Trimming cost V 2 bases and J 0 bases, with 6 bases left between them. There are 13 residues in the CDR3. The CDR3: CASSVHPSYEQYF. The CDR3 nucleotides are TGTGCCAGCAGCGTCCATCCCTCCTACGAGCAGTACTTC.

The chain links TRBV5-1 to TRBJ2-1, with TRBD2 identical over 11 bases. This CDR3 is 15 amino acids long. V was clipped by 5 bases and J by 3 bases; unmatched bases: 4. Germline CDR1 and CDR2: SGHRS and YFSETQ. CDR3 DNA: TGCGCCAGCAGTGATCTAGCGGGGGGCTACAATGAGCAGTTCTTC. Amino acids: CASSDLAGGYNEQFF. The full variable domain, its missing parts supplied by reference TRBV5-1 and TRBJ2-1, is KAGVTQTPRYLIKTRGQQVTLSCSPISGHRSVSWYQQTPGQGLQFLFEYFSETQRNKGNFPGRFSGRQFSNSRSEMNVSTLELGDSALYLCASSDLAGGYNEQFFGPGTRLTVL.

V usage is TRBV7-6 and J usage is TRBJ1-1; D unclear. V lost 3 bases to trimming and J lost 5 bases, with 13 bases between them. The CDR3 consists of 14 residues. The germline V gene encodes CDR1 SGHVS and CDR2 FNYEAQ. The chain's CDR3 is CASSFSSQVTEAFF. In DNA form, the CDR3 reads TGTGCCAGCAGCTTCTCTAGCCAAGTAACTGAAGCTTTCTTT.

The V and J genes are TRBV4-3 and TRBJ2-1; perhaps TRBD2 as D (7 bases). CDR1 and CDR2 (germline): LGHNA, YSLEER. The CDR3 length is 17 residues. The V gene lost 0 bases and the J gene lost 3 bases, with 15 bases spanning the gap. CDR3 in DNA: TGCGCCAGCAGCCAAGATCTGGGGGGGGCGTTCTACAATGAGCAGTTCTTC. Residues: CASSQDLGGAFYNEQFF.

J is TRBJ1-2 and V is TRBV7-9; tentatively, D is TRBD1 (5 bases). The CDR3 is 12 amino acids. V was pared by 4 bases and J by 8 bases, with 11 bases between. Germline values: CDR1 SEHNR, CDR2 FQNEAQ (reference sequence). CDR3 residues: CASSSGPSGYTF. DNA for the CDR3: TGTGCCAGCAGCTCGGGACCCAGCGGCTACACCTTC.

The table lists this clonotype with a few counts. CDR3 nucleotides: TGTGCCAGCTCACCACCTCGGCGGGGAGAGCAGTTCTTC. Translated, it gives CASSPPRRGEQFF. The rearrangement joins TRBV18 to TRBJ2-1, with a weak D call TRBD2 (6 bases). The CDR3 is made up of 13 amino acids. V lost 0 bases and J 10 bases, leaving 10 bases between the germline ends. In germline, CDR1 is KGHSH, CDR2 LQKENI.